This is a list of T cell receptor beta chains from one sample in a study of blood T cell repertoires in COVID-19. Libraries were prepared by immunoSEQ multiplex PCR; TCRdb keeps only in-frame clonotypes and omits some of them. The table records tens of thousands of clones, around 93% of them present only once. The source material was peripheral blood. The receptors were sampled from a man in his forties or fifties with active COVID-19. Each CDR3 is given with its conserved first and last residue. The D gene is left open where the match is weak.

d_call j_call v_call cdr3_nt cdr3_aa
TRBD2 TRBJ2-1 TRBV7-3 TGTGCCAGCAGCTTTAGCGGGGGCTCCTACAATGAGCAGTTCTTC CASSFSGGSYNEQFF
- TRBJ2-1 TRBV7-2 TGTGCCAGCAGCAAGGACAGAATGGAGCAGTTCTTC CASSKDRMEQFF
TRBD2 TRBJ2-3 TRBV5-5 TGTGCCAGCAGCCACCCAGAGCGGGAGGGTCCCGGCGGCACGCAGTATTTT CASSHPEREGPGGTQYF
TRBD1 TRBJ1-1 TRBV6-5 TGTGCCAGCAGATCAGGGGGAGTCACTGAAGCTTTCTTT CASRSGGVTEAFF
- TRBJ2-1 TRBV6-6 TGTGCCAGCAGTTACAGCGGCGGGGCAAACGAGCAGTTCTTC CASSYSGGANEQFF
TRBD1 TRBJ2-5 TRBV7-3 TGTGCCAGCAGTCAGACAGGGGGCAAGGAGACCCAGTACTTC CASSQTGGKETQYF
TRBD2 TRBJ2-1 TRBV6-5 TGTGCCAGCAGTTACTCGGCTAGCGGGTACAATGAGCAGTTCTTC CASSYSASGYNEQFF
- TRBJ1-1 TRBV2 TGTGCCAGCAGTGAAGCCCGGGGGAGAACGGAAGCTTTCTTT CASSEARGRTEAFF
TRBD2 TRBJ2-3 TRBV7-9 TGTGCCAGCAGCTTAATTAGCGGGAGTTTCACAGATACGCAGTATTTT CASSLISGSFTDTQYF
TRBD2 TRBJ2-3 TRBV7-6 TGTGCCAGCAGCCCCCGGACTAGCGGTACAGATACGCAGTATTTT CASSPRTSGTDTQYF
- TRBJ1-1 TRBV5-1 TGCGCCAGCAGCTTGGACAGTATGAACACTGAAGCTTTCTTT CASSLDSMNTEAFF
TRBD2 TRBJ2-7 TRBV4-2 TGTGCCAGCAGCCAAGAAGGGGCTAGCGGACCCCCCAATTACGAGCAGTACTTC CASSQEGASGPPNYEQYF
- TRBJ1-3 TRBV28 TGTGCCAGCACAGATCAGGGTAACACCATATATTTT CASTDQGNTIYF
- TRBJ2-6 TRBV7-9 TGTGCCAGCAGGGAGGGAAGCTCTGGGGCCAACGTCCTGACTTTC CASREGSSGANVLTF
TRBD2 TRBJ2-2 TRBV7-9 TGTGCCAGCAGACGACTAGCCGCCGGGGAGCTGTTTTTT CASRRLAAGELFF
- TRBJ2-5 TRBV19 TGTGCCAGTAGTGGAGGGTGGGAGACCCAGTACTTC CASSGGWETQYF
- TRBJ2-5 TRBV7-2 TGTGCCAGCAGCCCCCTGAGGGCAGGGGGGGAGACCCAGTACTTC CASSPLRAGGETQYF
TRBD2 TRBJ2-5 TRBV7-9 TGTGCCAGCAGCTTGCCGACTAGCGGGGGGATAGAAGAGACCCAGTACTTC CASSLPTSGGIEETQYF